This is a list of T cell receptor beta chains from one sample in a study of blood T cells in healthy people across ages. TCRdb called the 5' RACE reads again in MiXCR, with one record for every CDR3 protein. Here the sample spans approximately 2,000,000 distinct CDR3 sequences, about two fifths being singletons. Sequenced sample: blood. These TCRs come from a human donor in good health. CDR3s include the opening cysteine and the closing phenylalanine or tryptophan. A D gene is named only where the DNA matches it firmly. Clone sizes are given selectively: once, few, many, or a class where the clone is expanded.

size | D | J | V | DNA | CDR3
NA | TRBD2 | TRBJ2-5 | TRBV29-1 | TGCAGCGCCGGGCCGGGAGGGGGTGAGACCCAGTACTTC | CSAGPGGGETQYF
NA | NA | TRBJ1-2 | TRBV20-1 | TGCAGTGCGGAGAGGCAGATGAGGGGCTACACCTTC | CSAERQMRGYTF
few | TRBD1 | TRBJ1-2 | TRBV4-3 | TGCGCCAGCAGCCAAGACCTCAGGGGGCCTGGCTACACCTTC | CASSQDLRGPGYTF
few | TRBD1 | TRBJ2-3 | TRBV29-1 | TGCAGCGTTGAAGAACAGGGGACCGCGCAGTATTTT | CSVEEQGTAQYF
few | NA | TRBJ2-7 | TRBV7-2 | TGTGCCAGCAGCTTTCTACCGGGGGCTACCTACGAGCAGTACTTC | CASSFLPGATYEQYF
NA | NA | TRBJ1-1 | TRBV12-3/TRBV12-4 | TGTGCCAGCAGTCCAGGGTACTGGACCACTGAAGCTTTCTTT | CASSPGYWTTEAFF
NA | NA | TRBJ1-1 | TRBV11-2 | TGTGCCAGCAGCCCCAAAGCCCTCCCCTCCTTCGTCCTCACTGAAGCTTTCTTT | CASSPKALPSFVLTEAFF
NA | NA | TRBJ1-2 | TRBV2 | TGTGCCAGCAAGCCTCAGCCTTCTTCTAACTATGGCTACACCTTC | CASKPQPSSNYGYTF
NA | NA | TRBJ1-4 | TRBV12-3/TRBV12-4 | TGTGCCAGCAGTTTAGGCAGCGGAGAGGATGAAAAACTGTTTTTT | CASSLGSGEDEKLFF
NA | TRBD1 | TRBJ2-7 | TRBV12-3/TRBV12-4 | TGTGCCAGCAGCGATACGGGACAGACCTACGAGCAGTACTTC | CASSDTGQTYEQYF
few | NA | TRBJ2-5 | TRBV12-3/TRBV12-4 | TGTGCCAGCGGAGGAGGCTCATCAGGAGAGACCCAGTACTTC | CASGGGSSGETQYF
NA | TRBD1 | TRBJ1-4 | TRBV12-3/TRBV12-4 | TGTGCCAGCAGTTTAAGATTGCAGGGGGATGAAAAACTGTTTTTT | CASSLRLQGDEKLFF
NA | TRBD1 | TRBJ2-7 | TRBV7-2 | TGTGCCAGCAGCTTAGACCTGGGACAGGGGGCCTACGAGCAGTACTTC | CASSLDLGQGAYEQYF
NA | NA | TRBJ2-6 | TRBV28 | TGTGCCAGCAGACTCGCCCAAACAGTTGGATGGGCCAACGTCCTGACTTTC | CASRLAQTVGWANVLTF
few | NA | TRBJ1-4 | TRBV3-1 | TGTGCCAGCAGCCAAAGCGGAGCGGGTGAAAAACTGTTTTTT | CASSQSGAGEKLFF
NA | NA | TRBJ2-7 | TRBV6-2/TRBV6-3 | TGTGCCAGCAGTTACGCGAACTCCTACGAGCAGTACTTC | CASSYANSYEQYF
NA | NA | TRBJ1-5 | TRBV6-2/TRBV6-3 | TGTGCCAGCAGTTACTGGGGACGGGCAATCAATCAGCCCCAGCATTTT | CASSYWGRAINQPQHF
NA | NA | TRBJ2-1 | TRBV7-2 | TGTGCCAGCAGCCCCAGGTCAGACAGCGAGCAGTTCTTC | CASSPRSDSEQFF
NA | NA | TRBJ2-7 | TRBV9 | TGTGCCAGCAGCGTGGGCCCGGGAGAGCAGTACTTC | CASSVGPGEQYF
NA | TRBD2 | TRBJ2-1 | TRBV20-1 | TGCAGTGCTAGGCCTCCGGGACTAGCAGACAATGAGCAGTTCTTC | CSARPPGLADNEQFF
NA | NA | TRBJ1-2 | TRBV18 | TGTGCCAACTCACGGACCGGCGGTTTGGATGGCTACACCTTC | CANSRTGGLDGYTF
few | TRBD2 | TRBJ2-1 | TRBV27 | TGTGCCAGCAGTTTCTTTAGCGGGGTAGGATATGAGCAGTTCTTC | CASSFFSGVGYEQFF
few | NA | TRBJ2-5 | TRBV12-3/TRBV12-4 | TGTGCCAGCAGGGCGGAGAGAGCACAAGAGACCCAGTACTTC | CASRAERAQETQYF
NA | TRBD2 | TRBJ2-1 | TRBV20-1 | TGCAGTGCTACCCAAGCGGGGGGGTTTCTCAATGAGCAGTTCTTC | CSATQAGGFLNEQFF